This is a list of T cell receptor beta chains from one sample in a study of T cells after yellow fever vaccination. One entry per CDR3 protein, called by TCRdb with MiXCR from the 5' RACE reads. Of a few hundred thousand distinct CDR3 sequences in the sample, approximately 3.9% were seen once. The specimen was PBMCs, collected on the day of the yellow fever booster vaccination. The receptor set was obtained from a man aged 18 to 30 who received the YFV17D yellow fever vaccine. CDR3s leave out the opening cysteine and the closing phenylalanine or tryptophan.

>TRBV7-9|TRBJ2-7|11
ASSQWGPGEQY
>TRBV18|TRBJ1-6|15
ASSPVLAGPYNSPLH
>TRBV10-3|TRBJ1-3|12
AISLGQGGNTIY
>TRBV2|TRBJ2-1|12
ASGDSEYANEQF
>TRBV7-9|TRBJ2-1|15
ASSEPFGGPLDNEQF
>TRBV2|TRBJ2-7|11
ASSEPFEDEQY
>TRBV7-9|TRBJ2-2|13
ASSFPSSEDGELF
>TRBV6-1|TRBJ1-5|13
ASSAHPGPNQPQH
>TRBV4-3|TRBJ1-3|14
ASSHYPTGAGNTIY
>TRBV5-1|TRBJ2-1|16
ASSLRGDGGRGDNEQF
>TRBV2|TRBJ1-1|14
ASSMTGGSGNTEAF
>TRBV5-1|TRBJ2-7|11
ASTQESSYEQY
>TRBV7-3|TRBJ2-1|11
ASSTTSPGEQF
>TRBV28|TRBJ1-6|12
ASHPTRAGSPLH
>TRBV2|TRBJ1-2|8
ASSERQEL